The clone carrying this TCR beta chain was recorded once. In the authors' workflow: Using reference gene primer amplification, nucleated cell counts were estimated. Some clones are missing from TCRdb's copy, which holds only in-frame ones; the method was immunoSEQ multiplex PCR. That table gives V, J and clone size, and the DNA gave D and trimming. The sample consists of about 230,000 clones, 84% of them appearing once. This sample stems from a study of blood T cell repertoires in COVID-19. Study context: Samples of COVID-19 (acute and convalescent) were obtained from the United States, Italy and Spain. Sources were T cells, B-cell-depleted T cells, or PBMCs; the material itself was cDNA or gDNA.

The CDR3 sequence is 14 residues long. V was cut by 0 bases and J by 5 bases, with 8 bases left in between. Germline loops: CDR1 SGHRS, CDR2 YFSETQ. The chain links TRBV5-1 to TRBJ1-4; a weak D match, TRBD1 (5 bases). The sequence came from a woman between 40 and 55 years old who had recovered from COVID-19. Sequencing was done on a sample of peripheral blood. CDR3 sequence: CASSLAGDNEKLFF. CDR3 bases: TGCGCCAGCAGCTTGGCGGGGGACAATGAAAAACTGTTTTTT.